One T cell receptor beta chain is described in this entry. Germline V gives CDR1 SGHTA, CDR2 FQGNSA. Trimming stripped 6 bases from V and 4 bases from J, with 4 bases between. This CDR3 contains 11 residues. The study assigned cohorts using participant-reported clinical history. Recovered status applied to Cohort 3 donors who had two consecutive negative PCRs. It also applied to those with clearance or with symptom resolution. This entry comes from a study of blood T cell repertoires in COVID-19. Study processing details: Reference gene primer amplification gave nucleated cell count estimates. Method: immunoSEQ multiplex PCR; TCRdb's copy keeps in-frame clones and lacks some. The V and J calls and clone size are taken from that table; D and trimming were inferred from the DNA. The sample comprises 200,000 to 250,000 clones, more than 80% of which are singletons, and 1.8% rests with the top ten.

The rearrangement uses TRBV7-2 and TRBJ2-1; no clear D gene. This sequence originates from a man aged 55 to 70 who had recovered from COVID-19. Source material: PBMCs or T cells enriched from blood (not recorded which). Written as DNA, the CDR3 is TGTGCCAGCAGACTGTACAATGAGCAGTTCTTC. It yields the protein CASRLYNEQFF.